The 32 T cell receptor beta chains in this list originate from one sample, sequenced in a study of blood T cell repertoires in COVID-19. Clones were read by immunoSEQ multiplex PCR, and TCRdb kept only the in-frame ones, dropping some. The table includes 200,000 to 250,000 clones, roughly 85% detected once. Input material: peripheral blood. The receptors were gathered from a woman aged 80 or older with acute or convalescent COVID-19.

This chain uses TRBV6-2 or TRBV6-3 with TRBJ1-1; D is unclear. The germline gives CDR1 MNHEY, CDR2 SVGEGT. The V end lost 0 bases, the J end lost 11 bases, and 13 bases lay between the germline ends. The CDR3 is 13 amino acids. Here the CDR3 reads CASSYSMPQRAFF. In DNA form, the CDR3 reads TGTGCCAGCAGTTACTCGATGCCGCAGCGGGCTTTCTTT.

The V gene is TRBV5-1, the J gene TRBJ1-1; unclear D gene. This CDR3 spans 15 amino acids. Trimming pared 1 base from V and 5 bases from J, leaving 15 bases between. Germline V CDR1 and CDR2: SGHRS, YFSETQ. CDR3 DNA: TGCGCCAGCAGCTTGAGCGAGACAACGGGGACTGAAGCTTTCTTT. This encodes CASSLSETTGTEAFF.

This sequence joins TRBV27 and TRBJ1-1, with a tentative D call TRBD1 (5 bases). The CDR3 length is 14 residues. Germline lookup yields CDR1 MNHEY and CDR2 SMNVEV (reference sequence). Between the trimmed V and J ends, which lost 5 bases and 0 bases, there was a span of 10 bases. As DNA, the CDR3 is TGTGCCAGCAGTACACAGGCTCTGAACACTGAAGCTTTCTTT. Translation: CASSTQALNTEAFF.

The chain carries TRBV7-2 and TRBJ1-5, with D perhaps TRBD1 (5 bases). Germline V CDR1 and CDR2: SGHTA, FQGNSA. The CDR3 loop spans 14 amino acids. The V and J ends lost 5 bases and 4 bases respectively, with 12 bases between them. The CDR3 DNA follows: TGTGCCAGCAGCCCAGGGAGGGCAAATCAGCCCCAGCATTTT. Amino acids: CASSPGRANQPQHF.

The V and J genes are TRBV20-1 and TRBJ1-1, with D unresolved. Germline-derived CDR1 and CDR2 are DFQATT and SNEGSKA (reference sequence). The CDR3 totals 14 residues. V was trimmed by 3 bases and J by 0 bases, leaving 11 bases between them. CDR3 sequence (DNA): TGCAGTGCTAGTCTACCTGTCCTGAACACTGAAGCTTTCTTT. It is translated as CSASLPVLNTEAFF.

There are a few counts of this clone. The chain has TRBV7-2 and TRBJ1-3; D unresolved. Trimming removed 5 bases at V and 4 bases at J, with 12 bases between. Germline CDR1 and CDR2: SGHTA and FQGNSA. The CDR3 sequence is 14 residues long. The CDR3 coding sequence is TGTGCCAGCAGCATAACCCCCGAGGGAAACACCATATATTTT. It yields the protein CASSITPEGNTIYF.

The chain recombines TRBV18 with TRBJ1-3; 8 bases line up with TRBD1. After removal of 6 bases from V and 0 bases from J, the junction contained 4 bases not matched to a gene. CDR1 KGHSH and CDR2 LQKENI come from the germline V gene. This CDR3 contains 15 residues. Here the CDR3 DNA reads TGTGCCAGCTCCCAAGGACAGGGCTCTGGAAACACCATATATTTT. Its protein is CASSQGQGSGNTIYF.

The chain has TRBV7-2 and TRBJ2-5, with 10 bases lining up with TRBD2. The CDR3 runs to 15 residues. V dropped 4 bases and J dropped 5; count of bases not matched to a gene: 7. From germline, CDR1 is SGHTA and CDR2 FQGNSA. Here the CDR3 reads CASSSQRGGHETQYF. The CDR3 DNA reads as TGTGCCAGCAGCTCACAGCGGGGGGGCCACGAGACCCAGTACTTC.

The chain links TRBV3-1 (or the pseudogene TRBV3-2) to TRBJ1-3, with 10 bases lining up with TRBD1. Germline trimming cut 6 bases from V and 4 bases from J; bases unmatched to any gene: 3. The CDR3 has 14 residues. The germline V gene has CDR1 LGHDT and CDR2 YNNKEL (reference sequence). Here the CDR3 reads CASRGQGLGNTIYF. The CDR3 bases are TGTGCCAGCAGGGGACAGGGGTTAGGAAACACCATATATTTT.

The chain uses TRBV5-8 and TRBJ1-1, with D unclear. Trimming cost V 5 bases and J 1 base, with 12 bases left between them. This CDR3 spans 14 amino acids. Germline V gene lookup returns CDR1 SGHTS and CDR2 YDEGEE. The CDR3 here is CASRPPPGNTEAFF. The CDR3 coding sequence is TGTGCCAGCAGACCCCCCCCAGGGAACACTGAAGCTTTCTTT.

This clone showed up just a few times. The CDR3 DNA reads as TGTGCTAGAGGGCGGCGGGCGGAGAATGAGCAGTTCTTC. It specifies CARGRRAENEQFF. This chain links TRBV27 with TRBJ2-1; D possibly corresponds to TRBD2 (5 bases). CDR3 length: 13 amino acids. CDR1 is MNHEY and CDR2 is SMNVEV in the germline V gene (reference sequence).

The rearrangement links TRBV19 to TRBJ1-5; D is unresolved. The germline V and J ends were trimmed by 4 bases and 3 bases, with 13 bases remaining between them. Per germline, CDR1 LNHDA and CDR2 SQIVND (reference sequence). The CDR3 totals 15 residues. DNA of the CDR3: TGTGCCAGTAGTACCACCGCCATAGTCAATCAGCCCCAGCATTTT. Translating it yields CASSTTAIVNQPQHF. The full variable domain, its missing parts supplied by reference TRBV19 and TRBJ1-5, is DGGITQSPKYLFRKEGQNVTLSCEQNLNHDAMYWYRQDPGQGLRLIYYSQIVNDFQKGDIAEGYSVSREKKESFPLTVTSAQKNPTAFYLCASSTTAIVNQPQHFGDGTRLSIL.

The rearrangement uses TRBV3-1 (or the pseudogene TRBV3-2) and TRBJ1-6, with 7 positions matching TRBD1. From germline, CDR1 is LGHDT and CDR2 YNNKEL (reference sequence). This CDR3 is 15 amino acids long. J was trimmed by 10 bases and V by 3 bases; bases with no gene match: 9. The CDR3 DNA follows: TGTGCCAGCAGCCATAACAGGGGAAGGGAGTCACCCCTCCACTTT. This encodes CASSHNRGRESPLHF.

This chain uses TRBV7-8 with TRBJ1-6; 7 bases match TRBD1. CDR3 size: 15 residues. Losses at the gene ends were 5 bases for V and 4 bases for J; bases not matched to a gene: 5. CDR1 SGHVS and CDR2 FQNEAQ come from the germline V gene. The CDR3 DNA is TGTGCCAGCAGCCCGGGACAGTTTTATAATTCACCCCTCCACTTT. It yields the protein CASSPGQFYNSPLHF.

This clone turned up a few times. The genes are TRBV4-1 and TRBJ2-3; TRBD2 aligns across 9 bases. Germline CDR1 is MGHRA and CDR2 is YSYEKL. The CDR3 consists of 17 residues. The trim removed 0 bases at V and 4 bases at J, leaving 8 bases unmatched. The CDR3 DNA reads as TGCGCCAGCAGCCAAGATCGGCGGGGGGGCCAGTCAGATACGCAGTATTTT. Its translation is CASSQDRRGGQSDTQYF.

This chain connects TRBV24-1 to TRBJ2-3, with D tentatively TRBD2 (6 bases). The CDR3 loop spans 15 amino acids. The germline CDR1 and CDR2 sequences are KGHDR and SFDVKD. V lost 5 bases and J lost 5, with 16 bases in between. CDR3 residues: CATSGRDSIRDTQYF. The CDR3 DNA is TGTGCCACCAGTGGTCGGGACTCAATAAGAGATACGCAGTATTTT.

As to this clone: Other DNA variants within this sample encode the same CDR3. The rearrangement joins TRBV7-6 to TRBJ2-5; TRBD2 agrees at 15 bases. The length of the CDR3 is 18 residues. V was clipped by 5 bases and J by 0 bases; unmatched bases: 7. Germline V gene data show CDR1 as SGHVS and CDR2 as FNYEAQ. The CDR3 DNA is TGTGCCAGCAGCCTCCGGACTAGCGGGGGGGTGTACCAAGAGACCCAGTACTTC. Its protein is CASSLRTSGGVYQETQYF. The complete variable domain, with remaining parts taken from reference TRBV7-6 and TRBJ2-5, reads GAGVSQSPRYKVTKRGQDVALRCDPISGHVSLYWYRQALGQGPEFLTYFNYEAQQDKSGLPNDRFSAERPEGSISTLTIQRTEQRDSAMYRCASSLRTSGGVYQETQYFGPGTRLLVL.

The J gene is TRBJ2-2, the V gene TRBV28; TRBD2 matches 13 bases. Per germline, CDR1 MDHEN and CDR2 SYDVKM. This CDR3 has 16 amino acids. J gave up 4 bases and V 6 bases, and 5 bases lay outside the gene matches. CDR3 in amino acids: CASSPGTSGVTGELFF. The CDR3 region has the DNA TGTGCCAGCAGCCCTGGGACTAGCGGGGTCACCGGGGAGCTGTTTTTT.

Only a few counts were recorded for this clone. V and J are TRBV15 and TRBJ1-2; 8 nucleotides align to TRBD1. There are 14 residues in the CDR3. With V trimmed by 9 bases and J by 4 bases, 10 bases remained unmatched. CDR1 and CDR2 (germline): LNHNV, YYDKDF (reference sequence). CDR3 residues: CATTRGRDLYGYTF. CDR3 nucleotides: TGTGCCACTACCAGGGGGCGAGATCTCTATGGCTACACCTTC. Supplemented by reference TRBV15 and TRBJ1-2, the full variable domain reads DAMVIQNPRYQVTQFGKPVTLSCSQTLNHNVMYWYQQKSSQAPKLLFHYYDKDFNNEADTPDNFQSRRPNTSFCFLDIRSPGLGDTAMYLCATTRGRDLYGYTFGSGTRLTVV.

J is TRBJ2-3 and V is TRBV7-2; 9 bases line up with TRBD2. After removal of 5 bases from V and 1 base from J, the junction contained 4 bases not matched to a gene. Germline V gene sequence: CDR1 SGHTA, CDR2 FQGNSA. The CDR3 consists of 15 residues. In DNA form, the CDR3 reads TGTGCCAGCAGCCTCATAGCGGGGGGCACAGATACGCAGTATTTT. This encodes CASSLIAGGTDTQYF.

CDR3 coding DNA: TGTGCCAGCTCACCTCAGGTCCCTAACACCGGGGAGCTGTTTTTT. This codes for CASSPQVPNTGELFF. The rearrangement uses TRBV18 and TRBJ2-2; D is unclear. This CDR3 spans 15 amino acids. Trimming removed 3 bases at V and 2 bases at J, with 10 bases between. CDR1 is KGHSH, CDR2 LQKENI, per germline. The full variable domain, with the rest looked up from reference TRBV18 and TRBJ2-2, is NAGVMQNPRHLVRRRGQEARLRCSPMKGHSHVYWYRQLPEEGLKFMVYLQKENIIDESGMPKERFSAEFPKEGPSILRIQQVVRGDSAAYFCASSPQVPNTGELFFGEGSRLTVL.

The DNA for the CDR3 is TGTGCCATCAGTGAGGGACAGGGTAATGGCTACACCTTC. Encoded protein: CAISEGQGNGYTF. The genes are TRBV10-3 and TRBJ1-2; 8 bases map to TRBD1. The length of the CDR3 is 13 residues. V trimming: 2 bases; J trimming: 6 bases; junction bases outside the gene matches: 2. Germline CDR1 ENHRY, CDR2 SYGVKD.

This clone was seen once. The V call is TRBV5-4, the J call TRBJ1-2; 7 bases line up with TRBD1. V lost 1 base, J lost 3 bases, and 3 bases stayed unmatched. From germline, CDR1 is SGHNT and CDR2 YYREEE (reference sequence). This CDR3 has 14 amino acids. The CDR3 DNA sequence: TGTGCCAGCAGCTTGACAGGGGCCGACTATGGCTACACCTTC. The encoded protein is CASSLTGADYGYTF.

This clone was seen only a few times. The rearrangement uses TRBV9 and TRBJ1-1, with a possible D match to TRBD1 (5 bases). Deletions cut 0 bases from V and 6 bases from J, with 9 bases between. CDR1 is SGDLS and CDR2 is YYNGEE in the germline V gene. The CDR3 runs 13 residues. The CDR3 DNA follows: TGTGCCAGCAGCGTAGAGGGAGGGGCTGAAGCTTTCTTT. It encodes CASSVEGGAEAFF. Complete variable domain (other parts from reference TRBV9 and TRBJ1-1): DSGVTQTPKHLITATGQRVTLRCSPRSGDLSVYWYQQSLDQGLQFLIQYYNGEERAKGNILERFSAQQFPDLHSELNLSSLELGDSALYFCASSVEGGAEAFFGQGTRLTVV.

This chain joins TRBV18 and TRBJ1-4; unclear D gene. Germline-derived CDR1 and CDR2 are KGHSH and LQKENI. Trimming pared 6 bases from V and 5 bases from J, leaving 10 bases between. The CDR3 is 13 amino acids. The DNA of the CDR3 is TGTGCCAGCTCTCGGTCGGGGAATGAAAAACTGTTTTTT. It translates to CASSRSGNEKLFF.

The chain is built from TRBV6-5 and TRBJ2-7, with TRBD1 matching over 8 bases. J lost 2 bases, V lost 6 bases, and 6 bases had no gene match. CDR1 is MNHEY and CDR2 is SVGAGI in the germline V gene. This CDR3 is built from 14 residues. The CDR3 bases are TGTGCCAGCAGACCCTCGGGACAGGCCTACGAGCAGTACTTC. It codes for CASRPSGQAYEQYF.

The V gene is TRBV7-6, the J gene TRBJ1-1; the match to TRBD1 covers 11 bases. Germline lookup yields CDR1 SGHVS and CDR2 FNYEAQ. The CDR3 runs 15 residues. After removal of 5 bases from V and 4 bases from J, the junction contained 6 bases not matched to a gene. This chain's CDR3 is CASSDRTGGGTEAFF. The CDR3 nucleotides read TGTGCCAGCAGCGATCGGACAGGGGGCGGCACTGAAGCTTTCTTT.

The chain couples TRBV6-5 to TRBJ2-1, with TRBD1 matching 8 bases. V lost 8 bases and J lost 8; bases outside the gene matches: 11. Looked up from germline, CDR1 is MNHEY and CDR2 is SVGAGI. The CDR3 totals 14 residues. In DNA form, the CDR3 reads TGTGCCAGCTCCCCCCTTCAACAGGGGGATGAGCAGTTCTTC. It codes for CASSPLQQGDEQFF.

CDR3 sequence: CASSQQDRFEAFF. The DNA for the CDR3 is TGTGCCAGCAGCCAACAGGACAGGTTTGAAGCTTTCTTT. The V call is TRBV3-1 (or the pseudogene TRBV3-2), the J call TRBJ1-1; the match to TRBD1 covers 7 bases. Germline V gene data show CDR1 as LGHDT and CDR2 as YNNKEL (reference sequence). CDR3 size: 13 residues. With V trimmed by 2 bases and J by 7 bases, 4 bases remained unmatched.

This chain links TRBV18 with TRBJ1-2; D not certain. The germline V and J ends were trimmed by 3 bases and 0 bases, with 14 bases remaining between them. CDR1 is KGHSH, CDR2 LQKENI, per germline. This CDR3 region has 16 residues. In DNA, the CDR3 is TGTGCCAGCTCACCTGGACTCTCACTCTCTAACTATGGCTACACCTTC. It yields the protein CASSPGLSLSNYGYTF.

The chain carries TRBV24-1 and TRBJ1-2; 8 bases map to TRBD1. From germline, CDR1 is KGHDR and CDR2 SFDVKD. This CDR3 contains 17 residues. Unmatched junction bases numbered 12, after V lost 4 bases and J lost 3 bases. The CDR3 loop reads CATSDARATGEDYGYTF. In DNA form, the CDR3 reads TGTGCCACCAGTGACGCTAGGGCGACAGGGGAAGACTATGGCTACACCTTC.

The V gene is TRBV18, the J gene TRBJ1-1, with D possibly matching TRBD1 (5 bases). V lost 0 bases and J 4 bases, leaving 12 bases between the germline ends. Germline CDR1 is KGHSH and CDR2 is LQKENI. CDR3 length: 15 residues. CDR3 residues: CASSPPQGSTTEAFF. As DNA, the CDR3 is TGTGCCAGCTCACCACCCCAGGGAAGTACCACTGAAGCTTTCTTT.